This TCR beta chain emerged from a study of identical twins. TCRdb reprocessed the 5' RACE reads with MiXCR, giving one entry per CDR3 protein. The sample has approximately 300,000 distinct CDR3 sequences; less than 9.5% are singletons. Study outcomes and limitations: The models systematically underestimated how much out-of-frame TCR alpha was shared in monozygotic twins. There were fewer insertions in abundant cord blood beta clonotypes, but memory repertoires showed no such pattern.

The trim removed 8 bases at V and 2 bases at J, leaving 10 bases unmatched. CDR1 and CDR2 from the germline V gene are LNHDA and SQIVND (reference sequence). This CDR3 spans 15 amino acids. In its sample, this clonotype was seen many times. The target antigen is unknown. The same sample was also used in a study of yellow fever vaccine responses in identical twins.

This sequence joins TRBV19 and TRBJ1-1; 8 nucleotides line up with TRBD1. The sequencing input was CD8+ T cells sorted from blood. The clonotype was recovered from a young woman in good health. As DNA, the CDR3 is TGTGCCAGTTTTCCGGACAGGGCTGGAAACACTGAAGCTTTCTTT. It is translated as CASFPDRAGNTEAFF.